This entry features one T cell receptor beta chain sequence. The entry originates in a study of blood T cell repertoires in COVID-19. Study overall: Acute and convalescent COVID-19 samples came from the United States, Italy and Spain. The cDNA or gDNA used as material had been derived from T cells, B-cell-depleted T cells, or PBMCs.

Source study methods: How many nucleated cells were present was estimated from reference gene primer amplification. Repertoires were generated with immunoSEQ multiplex PCR, while TCRdb's copy carries only in-frame clones and drops some. That table gives V, J and clone size, and the DNA gave D and trimming. Of 75,000 to 100,000 clones in the sample, roughly 80% were seen once. The origin of this receptor is a man aged 55 to 69 with acute or convalescent COVID-19. The sequencing sample was made of peripheral blood.

The CDR3 bases are TGTGCCAGCAGCCCGACGAAAGGACAGGGATCGGCTGAAGCTTTCTTT. It translates to CASSPTKGQGSAEAFF. The rearrangement uses TRBV3-1 (or the pseudogene TRBV3-2) and TRBJ1-1; 8 nucleotides agree with TRBD1. The CDR3 is 16 residues long. Per the germline V gene, CDR1 is LGHDT and CDR2 is YNNKEL (reference sequence). V lost 4 bases, J lost 6 bases, and 13 bases stayed unmatched.